This paragraph reports one T cell receptor (beta chain). Its antigen is unknown. The data were obtained in a study of cytomegalovirus exposure and HLA in healthy donors. Study findings and constraints: One variant, a missense change in DCLRE1C, was linked in a later analysis to TCR beta V- and J-gene trimming.

Germline V gives CDR1 MNHEY, CDR2 SMNVEV (reference sequence). The CDR3 totals 14 residues. Trimming removed 6 bases from V and 3 bases from J; junction bases left unmatched: 5. The PCR was carried out with 60 Vbeta primers and 13 Jbeta primers. In the original analysis: A follow-up analysis tallied around 80 million unique TCR beta chains, about 10 million shared. Libraries were prepared by immunoSEQ multiplex PCR; TCRdb keeps only in-frame clonotypes and omits some of them. V and J calls and clone size are as listed in that table; D and trimming were resolved from the DNA. The data hold over 150,000 clones, with roughly four fifths observed a single time.

What was sequenced was PBMCs. This sequence joins TRBV27 and TRBJ2-7, with 10 bases matching TRBD2. This receptor was taken from a woman aged 25 to 45 in good health and CMV-seropositive. CDR3: CASSEAGGNYEQYF. The CDR3 DNA is TGTGCCAGCAGCGAAGCGGGAGGGAACTACGAGCAGTACTTC.